This is a list of T cell receptor beta chains from one sample in a study of blood T cell repertoires in COVID-19. Assay used: immunoSEQ multiplex PCR; TCRdb lists only in-frame clones, some missing. Among 290,000 or so clones listed, about 82% were seen once. The sequenced sample consisted of peripheral blood. The source is a middle-aged man with active or convalescent COVID-19. Both conserved end residues are part of each CDR3. D genes are given only for firm matches. Rows give clone size only sometimes, using once, few, many, or a class for an expanded clone.

clone_size d_call j_call v_call cdr3_aa cdr3_nt
. TRBD1 TRBJ1-1 TRBV6-1 CASSDHRGEGTEAFF TGTGCCAGCAGTGATCACAGGGGAGAAGGCACTGAAGCTTTCTTT
. TRBD1 TRBJ1-6 TRBV11-3 CASSFTGTENSPLHF TGTGCCAGCAGCTTTACCGGGACAGAGAATTCACCCCTCCACTTT
few TRBD2 TRBJ2-3 TRBV6-2/TRBV6-3 CASSPGTSGLFTDTQYF TGTGCCAGCAGTCCCGGGACTAGCGGTTTATTCACAGATACGCAGTATTTT
. . TRBJ1-1 TRBV7-8 CASSLGTAMNTEAFF TGTGCCAGCAGCTTAGGGACAGCCATGAACACTGAAGCTTTCTTT
. TRBD2 TRBJ2-3 TRBV2 CASLGTTSSTDTQYF TGTGCCAGCCTCGGGACTACCAGTAGCACAGATACGCAGTATTTT
. . TRBJ2-5 TRBV5-1 CASSFLLSGYQETQYF TGCGCCAGCAGCTTCCTACTTTCAGGCTACCAAGAGACCCAGTACTTC
. TRBD1 TRBJ2-1 TRBV28 CASSMGQKYNEQFF TGTGCCAGCAGTATGGGACAGAAATACAATGAGCAGTTCTTC
. . TRBJ1-1 TRBV7-8 CASSLGGPAFF TGTGCCAGCAGCTTAGGGGGGCCGGCTTTCTTT
. TRBD2 TRBJ2-2 TRBV7-9 CASSLKVTDGRYGGELFF TGTGCCAGCAGCTTGAAGGTTACGGACGGGAGGTATGGCGGGGAGCTGTTTTTT
. . TRBJ1-1 TRBV5-1 CASRKTGGAGLNTEAFF TGCGCCAGCAGAAAAACCGGGGGGGCAGGCCTCAACACTGAAGCTTTCTTT
once . TRBJ1-5 TRBV9 CASSEGGFGQPQHF TGTGCCAGCAGCGAGGGGGGGTTCGGTCAGCCCCAGCATTTT
. TRBD2 TRBJ2-7 TRBV6-5 CASSKRDLSYEQYF TGTGCCAGCAGTAAGCGGGACCTCTCCTACGAGCAGTACTTC
. . TRBJ2-2 TRBV19 CASSTPGDRTGELFF TGTGCCAGTAGTACCCCGGGGGACCGCACCGGGGAGCTGTTTTTT
. TRBD1 TRBJ2-2 TRBV5-1 CASSRTGTGSTGELFF TGCGCCAGCAGCCGCACCGGGACAGGGTCTACCGGGGAGCTGTTTTTT
. . TRBJ1-4 TRBV6-5 CASRSTGRNEKLFF TGTGCCAGCAGGTCGACAGGCCGAAATGAAAAACTGTTTTTT
. . TRBJ1-4 TRBV7-2 CASSSNLATNEKLFF TGTGCCAGCAGCTCAAACCTGGCCACTAATGAAAAACTGTTTTTT
. TRBD1 TRBJ1-5 TRBV28 CAGGGGYQPQHF TGTGCCGGTGGAGGGGGCTATCAGCCCCAGCATTTT
. TRBD1 TRBJ1-1 TRBV15 CATSRERDSEAFF TGTGCCACCAGCAGAGAGCGGGACAGTGAAGCTTTCTTT
. . TRBJ2-3 TRBV6-2/TRBV6-3 CASSYPGLLLF TGTGCCAGCAGTTACCCCGGACTACTACTTTTT
. . TRBJ1-5 TRBV6-2/TRBV6-3 CASSFTGAQPQHF TGTGCCAGCAGTTTCACGGGAGCTCAGCCCCAGCATTTT
. . TRBJ1-6 TRBV27 CASSLFSGSGSPLHF TGTGCCAGCAGTTTATTTTCCGGGTCGGGTTCACCCCTCCACTTT
. TRBD2 TRBJ2-1 TRBV2 CASKGSSGEVSYNEQFF TGTGCCAGCAAAGGGTCTAGCGGGGAGGTCTCCTACAATGAGCAGTTCTTC
. TRBD2 TRBJ2-7 TRBV24-1 CATSDLAGGPTYEQYF TGTGCCACCAGTGATTTGGCGGGAGGCCCGACCTACGAGCAGTACTTC
. TRBD1 TRBJ1-3 TRBV11-3 CASSLGGQSSPIYF TGTGCCAGCAGCTTAGGGGGACAGTCCAGTCCCATATATTTT
. TRBD1 TRBJ1-5 TRBV15 CATQDREHSQPQHF TGTGCCACCCAAGACAGGGAGCATAGTCAGCCCCAGCATTTT
once . TRBJ1-1 TRBV7-8 CASSFQTTNTEAFF TGTGCCAGCAGCTTCCAGACAACGAACACTGAAGCTTTCTTT
few TRBD1 TRBJ1-2 TRBV29-1 CSVGDDRGWGYTF TGCAGCGTTGGAGATGACAGGGGTTGGGGCTACACCTTC
. . TRBJ1-5 TRBV6-1 CASSEARLGYSNQPQHF TGTGCCAGCAGTGAAGCGCGGTTGGGTTATAGCAATCAGCCCCAGCATTTT
. TRBD1 TRBJ1-2 TRBV28 CASSLVGQGNIYGYTF TGTGCCAGCAGTTTGGTGGGACAGGGAAATATTTATGGCTACACCTTC
. TRBD2 TRBJ2-3 TRBV5-4 CASSVGLAADTQYF TGTGCCAGCAGCGTGGGACTAGCCGCAGATACGCAGTATTTT
once . TRBJ2-3 TRBV30 CAWSFPPGLSGDTQYF TGTGCCTGGAGTTTCCCCCCGGGCCTCTCGGGGGATACGCAGTATTTT
. TRBD2 TRBJ2-7 TRBV5-6 CASSSGGGTPYEQYF TGTGCCAGCAGCTCGGGAGGGGGGACTCCCTACGAGCAGTACTTC
. TRBD1 TRBJ2-2 TRBV10-1 CASSNRAGTGFTGELFF TGCGCCAGCAGCAATCGAGCCGGGACAGGGTTTACCGGGGAGCTGTTTTTT
. . TRBJ2-7 TRBV5-1 CASSAERSRGYEQYF TGCGCCAGCTCTGCGGAGCGGAGTCGGGGCTACGAGCAGTACTTC
. TRBD1 TRBJ1-5 TRBV7-9 CASSPTDRDNQPQHF TGTGCCAGCAGTCCTACAGACAGGGACAATCAGCCCCAGCATTTT
. TRBD1 TRBJ1-2 TRBV19 CASSIGYGADREYGYTF TGTGCCAGTAGTATAGGATATGGCGCAGACAGGGAGTATGGCTACACCTTC
few TRBD1 TRBJ1-5 TRBV12-3/TRBV12-4 CASSLTGMQPQHF TGTGCCAGCAGTTTGACAGGGATGCAGCCCCAGCATTTT
. TRBD1 TRBJ2-7 TRBV9 CASSKNRGHEQYF TGTGCCAGCAGCAAAAACAGGGGCCACGAGCAGTACTTC
. . TRBJ2-1 TRBV9 CASSAAARAGYNEQFF TGTGCCAGCAGCGCGGCGGCGCGGGCAGGCTACAATGAGCAGTTCTTC
. . TRBJ2-4 TRBV3-1/TRBV3-2 CASSQDPGLAKNIQYF TGTGCCAGCAGCCAAGACCCCGGACTAGCCAAAAACATTCAGTACTTC
. . TRBJ1-1 TRBV28 CASSYVPRARTEAFF TGTGCCAGCAGTTACGTGCCCAGGGCACGCACTGAAGCTTTCTTT
. . TRBJ2-2 TRBV4-2 CASSQVLGTTTGELFF TGTGCCAGCAGCCAAGTCTTAGGGACAACCACCGGGGAGCTGTTTTTT
few . TRBJ2-7 TRBV7-9 CASSLAGTYSYEQYF TGTGCCAGCAGCTTAGCGGGGACATACTCCTACGAGCAGTACTTC
. TRBD1 TRBJ1-2 TRBV12-5 CASDKGANYGYTF TGTGCTAGTGATAAGGGGGCGAACTATGGCTACACCTTC